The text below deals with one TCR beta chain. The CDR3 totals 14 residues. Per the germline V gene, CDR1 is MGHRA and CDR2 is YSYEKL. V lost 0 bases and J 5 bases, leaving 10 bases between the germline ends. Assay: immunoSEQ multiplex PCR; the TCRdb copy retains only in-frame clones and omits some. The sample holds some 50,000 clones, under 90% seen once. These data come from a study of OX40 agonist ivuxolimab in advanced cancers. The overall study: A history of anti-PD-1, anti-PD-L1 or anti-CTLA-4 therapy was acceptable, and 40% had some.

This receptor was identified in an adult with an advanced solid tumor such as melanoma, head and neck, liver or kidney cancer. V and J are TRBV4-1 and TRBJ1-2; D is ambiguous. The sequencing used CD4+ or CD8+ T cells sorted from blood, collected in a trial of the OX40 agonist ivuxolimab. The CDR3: CASSQDSEIYGYTF. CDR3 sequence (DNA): TGCGCCAGCAGCCAAGATTCCGAAATTTATGGCTACACCTTC.